This TCR beta chain comes out of a study of cytomegalovirus exposure and HLA in healthy donors. Study-level findings and limits: Three chains linked to CMV were shown in vitro to be specific for CMV antigens.

With regard to this clone: Its cognate antigen is unknown.

Germline CDR1 reads KGHSY; CDR2 reads FQNENV. This CDR3 comprises 14 residues. V gave up 4 bases and J gave up 4 bases, with 11 bases separating them. The method was immunoSEQ multiplex PCR; TCRdb's version includes in-frame clones alone and lacks a portion of them. The sample yields roughly 60,000 clones, about 95% seen once. This chain uses TRBV16 with TRBJ1-5; D gene ambiguous. The clonotype originates from a man younger than 30 in good health and CMV-seronegative. Sequenced material: PBMCs. CDR3 sequence reads: CASSRGTLNQPQHF. The CDR3 nucleotides read TGTGCCAGCAGCCGAGGAACCCTGAATCAGCCCCAGCATTTT.